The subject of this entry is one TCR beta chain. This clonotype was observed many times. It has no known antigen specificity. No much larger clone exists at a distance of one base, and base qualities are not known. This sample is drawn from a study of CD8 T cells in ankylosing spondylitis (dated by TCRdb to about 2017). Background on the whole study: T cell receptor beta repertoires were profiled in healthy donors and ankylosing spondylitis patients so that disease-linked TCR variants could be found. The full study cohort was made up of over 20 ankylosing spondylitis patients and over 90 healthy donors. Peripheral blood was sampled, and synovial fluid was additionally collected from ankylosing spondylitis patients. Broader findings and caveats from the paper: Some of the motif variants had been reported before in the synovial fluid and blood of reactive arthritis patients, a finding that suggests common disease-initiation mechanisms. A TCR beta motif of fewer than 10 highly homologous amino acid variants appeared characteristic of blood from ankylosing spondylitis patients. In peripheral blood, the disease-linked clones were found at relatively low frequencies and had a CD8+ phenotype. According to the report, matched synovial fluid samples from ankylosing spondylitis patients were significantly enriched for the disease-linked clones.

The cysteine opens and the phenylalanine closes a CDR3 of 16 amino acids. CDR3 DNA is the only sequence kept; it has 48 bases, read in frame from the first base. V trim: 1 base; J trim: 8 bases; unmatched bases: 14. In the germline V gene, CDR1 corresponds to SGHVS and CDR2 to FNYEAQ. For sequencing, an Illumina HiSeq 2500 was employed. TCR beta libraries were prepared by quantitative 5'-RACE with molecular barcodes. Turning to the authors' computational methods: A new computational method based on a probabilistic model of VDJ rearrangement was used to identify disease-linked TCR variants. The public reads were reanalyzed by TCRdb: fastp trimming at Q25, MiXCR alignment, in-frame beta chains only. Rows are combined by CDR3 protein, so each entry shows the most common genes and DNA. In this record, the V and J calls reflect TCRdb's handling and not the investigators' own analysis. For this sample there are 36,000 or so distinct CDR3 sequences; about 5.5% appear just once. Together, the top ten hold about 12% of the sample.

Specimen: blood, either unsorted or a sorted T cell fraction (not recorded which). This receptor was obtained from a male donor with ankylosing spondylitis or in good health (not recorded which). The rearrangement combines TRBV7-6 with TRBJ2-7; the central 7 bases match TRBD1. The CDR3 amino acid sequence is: CASSLGSKKQGSKQYF. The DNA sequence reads TGTGCCAGCAGCTTAGGTTCGAAGAAACAGGGGAGCAAGCAGTACTTC.